Listed below are T cell receptor beta chains from one sample, sequenced in a study of T cell responses to AZD1222 COVID-19 vaccine. TCRdb keeps only in-frame clones here, not all; method: immunoSEQ multiplex PCR. The sample yields 170,000 or so clones, about 93% seen once. This sample comprised peripheral blood, obtained 28 days after the second dose of the MenACWY control vaccine. The receptors originated from an adult who received the MenACWY meningococcal vaccine as a control. Both conserved end residues are part of each CDR3. A D gene is named only where the DNA matches it firmly. The size field is filled for only some rows; it gives once, few, many or a size class.

d_call: TRBD1
v_call: TRBV5-5
j_call: TRBJ1-2
clone_size: -
cdr3_aa: CASSSTQGAYGYTF
cdr3_nt: TGTGCCAGCAGCTCCACCCAGGGGGCCTATGGCTACACCTTC

d_call: -
v_call: TRBV5-1
j_call: TRBJ1-1
clone_size: -
cdr3_aa: CASSTGTLNTEAFF
cdr3_nt: TGCGCCAGCAGCACCGGGACACTGAACACTGAAGCTTTCTTT

d_call: -
v_call: TRBV7-9
j_call: TRBJ1-4
clone_size: -
cdr3_aa: CASSLRQNEKLFF
cdr3_nt: TGTGCCAGCAGCTTAAGACAGAATGAAAAACTGTTTTTT

d_call: -
v_call: TRBV6-2/TRBV6-3
j_call: TRBJ1-1
clone_size: once
cdr3_aa: CASSRQVLSTEAFF
cdr3_nt: TGTGCCAGCAGCCGACAGGTCCTGTCGACTGAAGCTTTCTTT

d_call: -
v_call: TRBV28
j_call: TRBJ1-4
clone_size: -
cdr3_aa: CASSSRTPNEKLFF
cdr3_nt: TGTGCCAGCAGTTCCAGAACTCCGAATGAAAAACTGTTTTTT

d_call: TRBD2
v_call: TRBV6-5
j_call: TRBJ2-5
clone_size: -
cdr3_aa: CASSYGGTGTRETQYF
cdr3_nt: TGTGCCAGCAGTTACGGGGGAACCGGGACTAGGGAGACCCAGTACTTC

d_call: -
v_call: TRBV6-2/TRBV6-3
j_call: TRBJ1-1
clone_size: -
cdr3_aa: CASSYSSRGAAFF
cdr3_nt: TGTGCCAGCAGTTACTCGAGTCGGGGGGCGGCTTTCTTT

d_call: -
v_call: TRBV3-1/TRBV3-2
j_call: TRBJ1-2
clone_size: -
cdr3_aa: CASSPTGYGYTF
cdr3_nt: TGTGCCAGCAGCCCTACAGGGTATGGCTACACCTTC

d_call: -
v_call: TRBV7-6
j_call: TRBJ1-4
clone_size: -
cdr3_aa: CASSLGGGTTNEKLFF
cdr3_nt: TGTGCCAGCAGCTTAGGTGGTGGGACAACTAATGAAAAACTGTTTTTT

d_call: TRBD1
v_call: TRBV4-2
j_call: TRBJ1-6
clone_size: -
cdr3_aa: CASRSRGTGNSPLHF
cdr3_nt: TGTGCCAGCAGATCCCGTGGGACAGGGAACTCACCCCTCCACTTT

d_call: -
v_call: TRBV7-2
j_call: TRBJ1-5
clone_size: -
cdr3_aa: CASSLGGQPQHF
cdr3_nt: TGTGCCAGCAGCTTAGGAGGGCAGCCCCAGCATTTT

d_call: TRBD1
v_call: TRBV6-6
j_call: TRBJ2-1
clone_size: -
cdr3_aa: CASSRRQGSDNEQFF
cdr3_nt: TGTGCCAGCAGTCGCCGACAGGGATCGGACAATGAGCAGTTCTTC

d_call: -
v_call: TRBV27
j_call: TRBJ1-4
clone_size: -
cdr3_aa: CASSRFVTNEKLFF
cdr3_nt: TGTGCCAGCTCCAGATTCGTCACTAATGAAAAACTGTTTTTT

d_call: -
v_call: TRBV5-1
j_call: TRBJ2-5
clone_size: -
cdr3_aa: CASSLGGPETQYF
cdr3_nt: TGCGCCAGCAGCTTGGGGGGTCCAGAGACCCAGTACTTC

d_call: -
v_call: TRBV10-1
j_call: TRBJ1-3
clone_size: -
cdr3_aa: CASTPSTIYF
cdr3_nt: TGCGCCAGCACCCCTAGCACCATATATTTT

d_call: -
v_call: TRBV4-1
j_call: TRBJ1-3
clone_size: -
cdr3_aa: CASSPSPSRSGNTIYF
cdr3_nt: TGCGCCAGCAGCCCAAGTCCGTCTCGCTCTGGAAACACCATATATTTT

d_call: -
v_call: TRBV19
j_call: TRBJ1-3
clone_size: -
cdr3_aa: CASSWPDVSGNTIYF
cdr3_nt: TGTGCCAGTAGTTGGCCAGACGTCTCTGGAAACACCATATATTTT

d_call: -
v_call: TRBV5-4
j_call: TRBJ1-5
clone_size: -
cdr3_aa: CASSLWGNQPQHF
cdr3_nt: TGTGCCAGCAGCTTGTGGGGGAATCAGCCCCAGCATTTT

d_call: -
v_call: TRBV12-3/TRBV12-4
j_call: TRBJ2-7
clone_size: -
cdr3_aa: CASSLVGPYEQYF
cdr3_nt: TGTGCCAGCAGTTTGGTCGGCCCCTACGAGCAGTACTTC

d_call: TRBD1
v_call: TRBV29-1
j_call: TRBJ1-2
clone_size: few
cdr3_aa: CSTRTGDDYGYTF
cdr3_nt: TGCAGCACCCGGACAGGGGACGACTATGGCTACACCTTC

d_call: -
v_call: TRBV7-2
j_call: TRBJ1-6
clone_size: -
cdr3_aa: CASSLKGNSPLHF
cdr3_nt: TGTGCCAGCAGCTTAAAGGGGAATTCACCCCTCCACTTT

d_call: TRBD1
v_call: TRBV27
j_call: TRBJ1-5
clone_size: once
cdr3_aa: CASSFGTGGNQPQHF
cdr3_nt: TGTGCCAGCAGTTTCGGGACAGGGGGCAATCAGCCCCAGCATTTT

d_call: -
v_call: TRBV27
j_call: TRBJ2-3
clone_size: -
cdr3_aa: CASSLADYSTDTQYF
cdr3_nt: TGTGCCAGCAGTTTAGCGGACTATTCCACAGATACGCAGTATTTT

d_call: -
v_call: TRBV7-8
j_call: TRBJ2-3
clone_size: -
cdr3_aa: CASIHPGTDTQYF
cdr3_nt: TGTGCCAGCATCCACCCAGGCACAGATACGCAGTATTTT

d_call: -
v_call: TRBV5-1
j_call: TRBJ1-2
clone_size: few
cdr3_aa: CASSLAGESSTGGYTF
cdr3_nt: TGCGCCAGCAGCTTGGCTGGGGAGTCGTCAACTGGAGGCTACACCTTC

d_call: -
v_call: TRBV5-1
j_call: TRBJ1-1
clone_size: -
cdr3_aa: CASSLGGEAFF
cdr3_nt: TGCGCCAGCAGCTTGGGAGGTGAAGCTTTCTTT

d_call: -
v_call: TRBV2
j_call: TRBJ1-2
clone_size: -
cdr3_aa: CASSEEVTNYGYTF
cdr3_nt: TGTGCCAGCAGTGAAGAGGTCACTAACTATGGCTACACCTTC

d_call: -
v_call: TRBV4-3
j_call: TRBJ2-1
clone_size: -
cdr3_aa: CASSQSRNNEQFF
cdr3_nt: TGCGCCAGCAGCCAAAGCCGAAACAATGAGCAGTTCTTC

d_call: -
v_call: TRBV30
j_call: TRBJ2-7
clone_size: -
cdr3_aa: CAWSPQGYEQYF
cdr3_nt: TGTGCCTGGAGTCCACAGGGCTACGAGCAGTACTTC

d_call: -
v_call: TRBV11-2
j_call: TRBJ1-1
clone_size: -
cdr3_aa: CASSLVTVGTEAFF
cdr3_nt: TGTGCCAGCAGCTTAGTGACAGTGGGCACTGAAGCTTTCTTT

d_call: -
v_call: TRBV2
j_call: TRBJ1-5
clone_size: -
cdr3_aa: CASSGGLSNQPQHF
cdr3_nt: TGTGCCAGCAGTGGGGGGTTGAGCAATCAGCCCCAGCATTTT

d_call: -
v_call: TRBV10-3
j_call: TRBJ1-2
clone_size: -
cdr3_aa: CAISRDAYGYTF
cdr3_nt: TGTGCCATCAGCCGGGACGCCTATGGCTACACCTTC

d_call: -
v_call: TRBV7-9
j_call: TRBJ1-1
clone_size: -
cdr3_aa: CASSPGGSEAFF
cdr3_nt: TGTGCCAGCAGCCCAGGAGGGTCTGAAGCTTTCTTT

d_call: -
v_call: TRBV15
j_call: TRBJ1-1
clone_size: -
cdr3_aa: CATSKGVLGAKAEAFF
cdr3_nt: TGTGCCACCAGCAAGGGGGTTCTCGGGGCAAAGGCTGAAGCTTTCTTT

d_call: TRBD1
v_call: TRBV3-1/TRBV3-2
j_call: TRBJ1-2
clone_size: -
cdr3_aa: CASSQDLTGSIYGYTF
cdr3_nt: TGTGCCAGCAGCCAAGATCTGACAGGGAGTATTTATGGCTACACCTTC

d_call: -
v_call: TRBV19
j_call: TRBJ1-5
clone_size: -
cdr3_aa: CASSMYAGYQPQHF
cdr3_nt: TGTGCCAGTAGTATGTATGCAGGGTATCAGCCCCAGCATTTT

d_call: -
v_call: TRBV6-5
j_call: TRBJ1-2
clone_size: -
cdr3_aa: CASSYLQGHGYTF
cdr3_nt: TGTGCCAGCAGTTACCTACAGGGCCATGGCTACACCTTC

d_call: -
v_call: TRBV3-1/TRBV3-2
j_call: TRBJ2-5
clone_size: -
cdr3_aa: CASSRGWGGPRYQETQYF
cdr3_nt: TGTGCCAGCAGCCGCGGTTGGGGGGGGCCAAGGTACCAAGAGACCCAGTACTTC

d_call: -
v_call: TRBV30
j_call: TRBJ1-1
clone_size: -
cdr3_aa: CAWSTQAKNTEAFF
cdr3_nt: TGTGCCTGGAGTACCCAAGCAAAGAACACTGAAGCTTTCTTT

d_call: -
v_call: TRBV2
j_call: TRBJ1-5
clone_size: -
cdr3_aa: CASAKGGYQPQHF
cdr3_nt: TGTGCCAGCGCGAAGGGAGGGTATCAGCCCCAGCATTTT